The 13 T cell receptor beta chains below come from one sample, sequenced in a study of blood T cells in healthy people across ages. For the second PCR, which ran for 7 to 11 cycles, a sample-barcoded 5' primer and a J-beta primer mix were used. TCRdb reprocessed the 5' RACE reads via MiXCR and lists one record per CDR3 protein. This table holds about 1.8 million distinct CDR3 sequences, roughly 49% found once. Sample: blood. The receptors originated from a woman aged 35 to 49 in good health.

The V call is TRBV7-9, the J call TRBJ2-5, with 7 bases identical to TRBD1. The CDR3 is 15 amino acids. V lost 2 bases to trimming and J lost 4 bases; unmatched junction nucleotides: 7. Germline CDR1 reads SEHNR; CDR2 reads FQNEAQ (reference sequence). As DNA, the CDR3 is TGTGCCAGCAGCTTAAGGACAGGAAAGGGAGAGACCCAGTACTTC. Encoded protein: CASSLRTGKGETQYF.

This clonotype turned up a few times. The rearrangement uses TRBV7-2 and TRBJ2-3; the match to TRBD2 covers 7 bases. CDR3 size: 13 residues. Germline V gene sequence: CDR1 SGHTA, CDR2 FQGNSA. V dropped 3 bases and J dropped 5; count of bases not matched to a gene: 2. The chain's CDR3 is CASSFAGVDTQYF. The CDR3 DNA follows: TGTGCCAGCAGCTTCGCGGGGGTAGATACGCAGTATTTT.

The J gene is TRBJ2-7, the V gene TRBV10-3; D may be TRBD1 or TRBD2 (6 bases each). This CDR3 contains 15 residues. Trimming shortened V by 4 bases and J by 7 bases, and 20 bases separated the two germline ends. The germline V gene encodes CDR1 ENHRY and CDR2 SYGVKD. CDR3 sequence reads: CAISGRGASYNEQYF. The CDR3 nucleotides read TGTGCCATCAGTGGGAGGGGGGCTTCCTACAATGAGCAGTACTTC.

This clonotype came up a few times. J is TRBJ1-2 and V is TRBV7-2; 7 bases fit TRBD1. The germline CDR1 and CDR2 sequences are SGHTA and FQGNSA. The V gene end was trimmed by 4 bases and the J gene end by 5 bases; junction bases not matched to a gene: 4. The CDR3 extends over 13 amino acids. CDR3 sequence: CASSWGTEYGYTF. The CDR3 nucleotides are TGTGCCAGCAGCTGGGGGACAGAATATGGCTACACCTTC.

CDR3 loop: CASSLVFGRDEQYF. The CDR3 DNA is TGTGCCAGCAGCTTAGTTTTTGGCAGGGACGAGCAGTACTTC. The chain uses TRBV7-2 and TRBJ2-7; D is possibly TRBD1 (5 bases). This CDR3 region has 14 residues. CDR1 is SGHTA, CDR2 FQGNSA, per germline. V was shortened by 1 base and J by 5 bases, with 12 bases between the two germline ends.

This chain uses TRBV28 with TRBJ1-6; D may be TRBD1 (6 bases). The V gene's germline CDR1 is MDHEN and CDR2 SYDVKM. The CDR3 has 14 amino acids. Trimming pared 6 bases from V and 5 bases from J, leaving 11 bases between. Here the CDR3 reads CASRMSGDNSPLHF. The CDR3 bases are TGTGCCAGCAGAATGTCAGGGGATAATTCACCCCTCCACTTT.

The V call is TRBV5-5, the J call TRBJ1-2, with 7 bases aligning to TRBD1. Germline lookup yields CDR1 SGHKS and CDR2 YYEKEE (reference sequence). With 5 bases clipped from V and 4 bases from J, the junction kept 8 bases outside the gene matches. The CDR3 extends over 14 amino acids. Written as DNA, the CDR3 is TGTGCCAGCAGGAAGGACAGGTCCGGCTATGGCTACACCTTC. This codes for CASRKDRSGYGYTF.

This clonotype was found a few times. The chain has TRBV20-1 and TRBJ2-5; weak D call: TRBD1 (5 bases). The CDR3 is 15 amino acids. The ends were cut back, 3 bases at V and 5 bases at J, with 19 bases in the middle. The germline V gene encodes CDR1 DFQATT and CDR2 SNEGSKA (reference sequence). The CDR3 protein is CSASLQAGRMETQYF. CDR3 bases: TGCAGTGCTAGCCTACAGGCAGGGCGGATGGAGACCCAGTACTTC.

This clonotype came up once. The chain joins TRBV5-6 to TRBJ2-4, with a tentative D call TRBD2 (5 bases). The tail of the sequence fits TRBJ2-5 better, so the J call may be wrong. Germline V CDR1 and CDR2: SGHDT, YYEEEE. The CDR3 is 14 amino acids. This CDR3 reads CASSVIRDPGTQYF. CDR3 in DNA: TGTGCCAGCAGCGTGATTCGGGATCCAGGGACCCAGTACTTC.

This clonotype was counted a few times. V is TRBV12-3 or TRBV12-4 and J is TRBJ2-7; 7 positions match TRBD2. The J call could be wrong; TRBJ2-5 is a better fit for the DNA end. This CDR3 has 15 residues. In nucleotides, the CDR3 is TGTGCCAGCAGTTTTATGGGCGGGGGAAGAGAGACCCAGTACTTC. Translation gives CASSFMGGGRETQYF.

This clonotype was seen a few times. V gene TRBV5-1 combines with J gene TRBJ2-1; the D gene is possibly TRBD1 (6 bases). This CDR3 is 15 amino acids long. The germline CDR1 and CDR2 sequences are SGHRS and YFSETQ. Trimming pared 0 bases from V and 8 bases from J, leaving 15 bases between. The chain's CDR3 is CASSLVTGYGYEQFF. CDR3 nucleotide sequence: TGCGCCAGCAGCTTGGTAACAGGGTATGGGTATGAGCAGTTCTTC.

About this clonotype itself: A read error may produce the germline difference seen at one junction end. The V and J genes are TRBV20-1 and TRBJ1-5; D gene uncertain. The germline V gene has CDR1 DFQATT and CDR2 SNEGSKA (reference sequence). The CDR3 extends over 14 amino acids. The DNA of the CDR3 is TGCAGCGCTAAAGATGGAGGTGGCGGGCAGCCCCAGCATTTT. Protein: CSAKDGGGGQPQHF.

The genes are TRBV2 and TRBJ2-3; 11 bases align to TRBD2. Germline-derived CDR1 and CDR2 are SNHLY and FYNNEI. This CDR3 contains 15 residues. J lost 2 bases, V lost 6 bases, and 4 bases had no gene match. CDR3: CASRLAGVVTDTQYF. CDR3 bases: TGTGCCAGCAGACTAGCGGGGGTTGTCACAGATACGCAGTATTTT.